The 16 T cell receptor beta chains reported below all come from one sample, sequenced in a study of CD8+CD57+ T cells in acquired aplastic anemia. According to the study, genomic DNA was the template for TCR beta VDJ and CDR3 profiling. TCRdb reprocessed the reads via MiXCR and lists one record per CDR3 protein. The sample carries about 42,000 distinct CDR3 sequences, about 65% recorded once. The sample was sorted CD4+, CD8+, or CD8+CD57+ T cells (not recorded which) from PBMCs. The receptors derive from a human donor in good health, serving as a control.

This clonotype was seen ten or more times. The chain recombines TRBV12-3 or TRBV12-4 with TRBJ2-3; 9 bases agree with TRBD1. The trim removed 0 bases at V and 3 bases at J, leaving 13 bases unmatched. The CDR3 spans 19 residues. CDR3 loop: CASSLAASYRDRATDTQYF. Here the CDR3 DNA reads TGTGCCAGCAGTTTAGCGGCCTCCTACCGGGACAGGGCGACAGATACGCAGTATTTT.

This chain uses TRBV7-8 with TRBJ2-7; 10 nucleotides agree with TRBD1. The CDR3 is made up of 15 amino acids. The ends lost 5 bases at V and 2 bases at J; junction bases unmatched: 6. In germline, CDR1 is SGHVS, CDR2 FQNEAQ. CDR3 nucleotides: TGTGCCAGCAGCGCCCACGGACAGGGGGCCTACGAGCAGTACTTC. Protein sequence: CASSAHGQGAYEQYF.

This clonotype has a single count. The rearrangement joins TRBV29-1 to TRBJ1-2; D gene uncertain. V shed 0 bases and J shed 0 bases, with 11 bases lying between them. The CDR3 runs to 15 residues. Germline V gives CDR1 SQVTM, CDR2 ANQGSEA. For the CDR3, the DNA is TGCAGCGTTGAAGATCGCCTTTCCACTAACTATGGCTACACCTTC. This gives the protein CSVEDRLSTNYGYTF.

By share, this clonotype counts as medium-sized. The rearrangement links TRBV19 to TRBJ1-5; D unresolved. The CDR3 loop spans 14 amino acids. CDR1 LNHDA and CDR2 SQIVND come from the germline V gene (reference sequence). Trimming cost V 2 bases and J 3 bases, with 8 bases left between them. The CDR3, as DNA: TGTGCCAGTAGTATATTCGGGGACAATCAGCCCCAGCATTTT. The encoded protein is CASSIFGDNQPQHF. Together with reference TRBV19 and TRBJ1-5, the CDR3 gives the full variable domain: DGGITQSPKYLFRKEGQNVTLSCEQNLNHDAMYWYRQDPGQGLRLIYYSQIVNDFQKGDIAEGYSVSREKKESFPLTVTSAQKNPTAFYLCASSIFGDNQPQHFGDGTRLSIL.

This clonotype is medium-sized. The chain uses TRBV7-8 and TRBJ1-3, with TRBD1 matching 9 bases. Germline CDR1 SGHVS, CDR2 FQNEAQ. This CDR3 comprises 15 residues. Germline trimming cut 5 bases from V and 8 bases from J; bases unmatched to any gene: 10. This CDR3 is CASSIGQGKWDTIYF. CDR3 nucleotides: TGTGCCAGCAGCATCGGACAGGGGAAATGGGACACCATATATTTT.

The gene calls are TRBV20-1 and TRBJ1-1; D unclear. Trimming shortened V by 3 bases and J by 2 bases, and 10 bases separated the two germline ends. CDR1 is DFQATT and CDR2 is SNEGSKA in the germline V gene (reference sequence). There are 13 residues in the CDR3. The CDR3 is CSASDWGNTEAFF. CDR3 in DNA: TGCAGTGCTAGCGACTGGGGAAACACTGAAGCTTTCTTT.

The V and J genes are TRBV29-1 and TRBJ2-7; the D gene is possibly TRBD2 (5 bases). This CDR3 region has 13 residues. V shed 1 base and J shed 6 bases, with 13 bases lying between them. Per germline, CDR1 SQVTM and CDR2 ANQGSEA. The CDR3 spells CSVEVSRTSEQYF. The DNA of the CDR3 is TGCAGCGTTGAAGTATCGCGTACTAGCGAGCAGTACTTC.

This clonotype turned up a few times. The J gene is TRBJ2-7, the V gene TRBV29-1; D call uncertain. Trimming left V 5 bases short and J 2 bases short, with 7 bases between. The CDR3 runs 11 residues. The germline V gene has CDR1 SQVTM and CDR2 ANQGSEA. The CDR3 DNA reads as TGCAGCGTTCGTAGCCCCTACGAGCAGTACTTC. This encodes CSVRSPYEQYF.

With respect to this clonotype: At one of its ends the junction is not consistent with the germline gene, which may arise from a read error. The chain links TRBV20-1 to TRBJ2-7; D tentatively fits TRBD1 or TRBD2 (5 bases each). The V gene's germline CDR1 is DFQATT and CDR2 SNEGSKA (reference sequence). This CDR3 region has 14 residues. The CDR3 is CSASLGAGTYERYF. CDR3 DNA: TGCAGCGCTAGCCTCGGGGCCGGGACGTACGAGCGGTACTTC.

J is TRBJ1-5 and V is TRBV7-6; D is unclear. Trimming cost V 1 base and J 0 bases, with 7 bases left between them. The CDR3 consists of 15 residues. CDR1 is SGHVS and CDR2 is FNYEAQ in the germline V gene. The CDR3 loop is CASSLESYSNQPQHF. CDR3 nucleotide sequence: TGTGCCAGCAGCTTAGAGAGTTATAGCAATCAGCCCCAGCATTTT.

The sample holds many counts of this clonotype. This rearrangement joins TRBV4-1 to TRBJ2-7; D may be TRBD1 or TRBD2 (5 bases each). CDR1 is MGHRA and CDR2 is YSYEKL in the germline V gene. CDR3 length equals 14 residues. Between the trimmed V and J ends, which lost 2 bases and 2 bases, there was a span of 10 bases. This CDR3 is CASSQRQGPYEQYF. The CDR3 DNA reads as TGCGCCAGCAGCCAACGGCAGGGACCCTACGAGCAGTACTTC.

This chain uses TRBV25-1 with TRBJ2-7, with no clear D. Trimming shortened V by 0 bases and J by 2 bases, and 8 bases separated the two germline ends. The length of the CDR3 is 14 residues. CDR1 is MGHDK and CDR2 is SYGVNS in the germline V gene. The CDR3 nucleotides read TGTGCCAGCAGTGAATACGCCGGAACCTACGAGCAGTACTTC. As protein: CASSEYAGTYEQYF.

The rearrangement uses TRBV29-1 and TRBJ2-3; no clear D. Trimming removed 8 bases from V and 2 bases from J, with 14 bases in between. The CDR3 runs 13 residues. Germline CDR1 is SQVTM and CDR2 is ANQGSEA. The DNA of the CDR3 is TGCAGCATGGTCCCCCCACACACAGATACGCAGTATTTT. This translates into CSMVPPHTDTQYF.

This rearrangement joins TRBV20-1 to TRBJ1-2; D is perhaps TRBD1 (5 bases). The CDR3 is 14 residues long. Germline CDR1 is DFQATT and CDR2 is SNEGSKA (reference sequence). The germline V and J ends were trimmed by 3 bases and 3 bases, with 14 bases remaining between them. This chain's CDR3 is CSASEAGTYYGYTF. The CDR3 nucleotides are TGCAGTGCTAGTGAAGCAGGGACCTACTATGGCTACACCTTC.

This chain joins TRBV4-2 and TRBJ2-5; D is uncertain. With 1 base removed from V and 0 bases from J, the gap between germline ends came to 9 bases. Germline V gene lookup returns CDR1 LGHNA and CDR2 YNFKEQ. The CDR3 sequence is 15 residues long. CDR3 sequence: CASSQGSAYQETQYF. CDR3 DNA sequence: TGTGCCAGCAGCCAAGGGTCCGCTTACCAAGAGACCCAGTACTTC.

The chain recombines TRBV24-1 with TRBJ2-3, with 10 bases matching TRBD2. CDR3 length: 14 amino acids. Per germline, CDR1 KGHDR and CDR2 SFDVKD. The trim removed 6 bases at V and 7 bases at J, leaving 6 bases unmatched. The CDR3 DNA reads TGTGCCACCAGTCCTAGCGGGGGAGGGAATACGCAGTATTTT. Translation: CATSPSGGGNTQYF.